A single sample is the source of the 30 T cell receptor beta chains below, sequenced in a study of blood T cell repertoires in COVID-19. Profiled with immunoSEQ multiplex PCR; TCRdb holds only in-frame clones, not every one. This table has 25,000 to 40,000 clones, roughly 87% appearing once. Sequenced material: peripheral blood. These receptors came from a man in his 60s with active COVID-19.

The genes are TRBV14 and TRBJ1-6; no firm D call. V was cut by 0 bases and J by 3 bases, with 9 bases left in between. The CDR3 contains 16 residues. The germline gives CDR1 SGHDN, CDR2 FVKESK. This chain's CDR3 is CASSQERVIYNSPLHF. The DNA of the CDR3 is TGTGCCAGCAGCCAAGAGAGGGTCATCTATAATTCACCCCTCCACTTT. Based on the CDR3 plus reference TRBV14 and TRBJ1-6, the full variable domain is EAGVTQFPSHSVIEKGQTVTLRCDPISGHDNLYWYRRVMGKEIKFLLHFVKESKQDESGMPNNRFLAERTGGTYSTLKVQPAELEDSGVYFCASSQERVIYNSPLHFGNGTRLTVT.

The count of this clone is one. The rearrangement joins TRBV12-5 to TRBJ2-2; TRBD2 matches at 11 bases. V shed 7 bases and J 7 bases; nucleotides not matched to a gene: 8. The germline CDR1 and CDR2 sequences are LGHNT and FRNRAP. The CDR3 covers 15 residues. The DNA for the CDR3 is TGTGCTAGTGCCCTAACTAGCGGGGGCTTCGGGGAGCTGTTTTTT. It translates to CASALTSGGFGELFF.

The V gene is TRBV19, the J gene TRBJ2-3, with 9 positions matching TRBD2. The CDR3 sequence is 14 residues long. Germline values: CDR1 LNHDA, CDR2 SQIVND (reference sequence). The junction had 6 bases not matched to a gene; V was cut back by 7 bases and J by 4 bases. CDR3 loop: CASNPGLASDTQYF. As DNA, the CDR3 is TGTGCCAGTAACCCGGGACTAGCATCAGATACGCAGTATTTT.

This clone was observed a single time. The chain carries TRBV18 and TRBJ2-2, with 7 bases matching TRBD1. The junction had 11 bases not matched to a gene; V was cut back by 4 bases and J by 3 bases. The length of the CDR3 is 17 residues. Germline V gives CDR1 KGHSH, CDR2 LQKENI. The DNA for the CDR3 is TGTGCCAGCTCACAGAAGACAGGGCTTCTCGACACCGGGGAGCTGTTTTTT. This sequence encodes CASSQKTGLLDTGELFF.

The V call is TRBV7-2, the J call TRBJ2-7; 8 bases match TRBD2. The CDR3 length is 15 residues. V was pared by 5 bases and J by 2 bases, with 8 bases of the junction left unmatched. CDR1 is SGHTA and CDR2 is FQGNSA in the germline V gene. CDR3 sequence (DNA): TGTGCCAGCAGCCAGGGTCGGGGGGGAACCTACGAGCAGTACTTC. Translating gives CASSQGRGGTYEQYF. Full variable domain (missing parts from reference TRBV7-2 and TRBJ2-7): GAGVSQSPSNKVTEKGKDVELRCDPISGHTALYWYRQSLGQGLEFLIYFQGNSAPDKSGLPSDRFSAERTGGSVSTLTIQRTQQEDSAVYLCASSQGRGGTYEQYFGPGTRLTVT.

This sequence joins TRBV27 and TRBJ1-1; D is possibly TRBD1 (5 bases). Trimming shortened V by 5 bases and J by 1 base, and 11 bases separated the two germline ends. Germline assignment: CDR1 MNHEY and CDR2 SMNVEV (reference sequence). The CDR3 totals 14 residues. In nucleotides, the CDR3 is TGTGCCAGCAGTCCGGGGGTAAGGAACACTGAAGCTTTCTTT. Translating it yields CASSPGVRNTEAFF.

The chain recombines TRBV30 with TRBJ1-6; 7 nucleotides line up with TRBD1. V was pared by 2 bases and J by 9 bases, with 13 bases of the junction left unmatched. This CDR3 spans 16 amino acids. Germline lookup yields CDR1 GTSNPN and CDR2 SVGIG (reference sequence). Here the CDR3 reads CAWSKRGLVDGSPLHF. As DNA, the CDR3 is TGTGCCTGGAGTAAAAGGGGGCTGGTTGACGGTTCACCCCTCCACTTT.

This chain links TRBV10-3 with TRBJ2-3; 16 nucleotides align to TRBD2. Germline assignment: CDR1 ENHRY and CDR2 SYGVKD. The V gene end was trimmed by 8 bases and the J gene end by 5 bases; junction bases not matched to a gene: 13. The length of the CDR3 is 18 residues. CDR3 sequence reads: CAIRGLAGGQVMGDTQYF. The CDR3 nucleotides are TGTGCCATCCGGGGACTAGCGGGGGGGCAGGTCATGGGAGATACGCAGTATTTT.

The chain carries TRBV7-8 and TRBJ2-7, with 7 positions matching TRBD2. Trimming cost V 4 bases and J 2 bases; bases outside gene matches: 8. The V gene's germline CDR1 is SGHVS and CDR2 FQNEAQ. There are 15 residues in the CDR3. The DNA of the CDR3 is TGTGCCAGCAGCTCCCGGTGGGGGGGAACCTACGAGCAGTACTTC. Its translation is CASSSRWGGTYEQYF. The full variable domain, rest sourced from reference TRBV7-8 and TRBJ2-7, is GAGVSQSPRYKVAKRGQDVALRCDPISGHVSLFWYQQALGQGPEFLTYFQNEAQLDKSGLPSDRFFAERPEGSVSTLKIQRTQQEDSAVYLCASSSRWGGTYEQYFGPGTRLTVT.

The chain couples TRBV4-1 to TRBJ2-2; 7 bases map to TRBD1. The CDR3 loop spans 16 amino acids. Looked up from germline, CDR1 is MGHRA and CDR2 is YSYEKL. V shed 0 bases and J 4 bases; nucleotides not matched to a gene: 5. The CDR3 loop reads CASSQDGQVITGELFF. The CDR3 DNA sequence: TGCGCCAGCAGCCAAGACGGACAGGTGATCACCGGGGAGCTGTTTTTT.

The chain has TRBV19 and TRBJ2-1; TRBD2 might be the D (6 bases). Per the germline V gene, CDR1 is LNHDA and CDR2 is SQIVND (reference sequence). The CDR3 is 15 amino acids. Deletions cut 3 bases from V and 2 bases from J, with 11 bases between. CDR3 in DNA: TGTGCCAGTAGTATCGGGGGAGTAACCTACAATGAGCAGTTCTTC. Translation gives CASSIGGVTYNEQFF.

This clone turned up a few times. The chain employs TRBV2 and TRBJ1-2; D unclear. The germline CDR1 and CDR2 sequences are SNHLY and FYNNEI. Trimming shortened V by 3 bases and J by 2 bases, and 10 bases separated the two germline ends. The CDR3 contains 14 residues. The chain's CDR3 is CASSDNTLNYGYTF. The CDR3 coding sequence is TGTGCCAGCAGTGATAACACCCTCAACTATGGCTACACCTTC.

In regard to this clone: This specimen includes other DNA sequences encoding the same CDR3. The gene calls are TRBV13 and TRBJ1-3; D ambiguous. The CDR3 is 13 amino acids. Germline CDR1 is PRHDT and CDR2 is FYEKMQ (reference sequence). Trimming stripped 0 bases from V and 6 bases from J, with 6 bases between. CDR3 amino acids: CASSLGRENTIYF. The CDR3 DNA is TGTGCCAGCAGCTTAGGACGCGAAAACACCATATATTTT.

The genes are TRBV3-1 (or the pseudogene TRBV3-2) and TRBJ2-5, with 10 bases identical to TRBD2. Germline values: CDR1 LGHDT, CDR2 YNNKEL (reference sequence). Germline trimming cut 2 bases from V and 6 bases from J; bases unmatched to any gene: 6. There are 15 residues in the CDR3. The CDR3 sequence is CASSQSGGVFKTQYF. Here the CDR3 DNA reads TGTGCCAGCAGCCAAAGCGGGGGGGTATTTAAGACCCAGTACTTC.

The rearrangement uses TRBV6-1 and TRBJ2-1, with TRBD2 matching 8 bases. Per the germline V gene, CDR1 is MNHNS and CDR2 is SASEGT. V was pared by 2 bases and J by 8 bases, with 8 bases of the junction left unmatched. The CDR3 totals 15 residues. CDR3 amino acids: CASSESGGVFDEQFF. In nucleotides, the CDR3 is TGTGCCAGCAGTGAATCCGGGGGGGTTTTTGATGAGCAGTTCTTC.

V and J are TRBV7-2 and TRBJ2-7; weak D call: TRBD1 (6 bases). In germline, CDR1 is SGHTA, CDR2 FQGNSA. Trimming removed 4 bases from V and 6 bases from J, with 16 bases in between. This CDR3 has 14 amino acids. CDR3 nucleotides: TGTGCCAGCAGCTCCCCGCGGCAGGGGCCCGAGCAGTACTTC. Translated: CASSSPRQGPEQYF.

V is TRBV6-5 and J is TRBJ2-7; D perhaps matches TRBD1 (7 bases). Trimming took 7 bases from V and 1 from J, leaving 17 bases between them. This CDR3 is built from 15 residues. The germline V gene encodes CDR1 MNHEY and CDR2 SVGAGI. The CDR3 coding sequence is TGTGCCAGCATCCCTTATCCAGGGGGGTCCTACGAGCAGTACTTC. Translation: CASIPYPGGSYEQYF.

This chain joins TRBV29-1 and TRBJ2-1, with D possibly TRBD1 on 7 matching bases. V lost 7 bases to trimming and J lost 0 bases, with 13 bases between them. Per the germline V gene, CDR1 is SQVTM and CDR2 is ANQGSEA. This CDR3 region has 14 residues. In DNA form, the CDR3 reads TGCAGCGCCTCAGGGGGGAGCTCCTACAATGAGCAGTTCTTC. This sequence encodes CSASGGSSYNEQFF.

CDR3 DNA: TGTGCCAGCAGCAGACAAGCGGGGGGATTCACAGATACGCAGTATTTT. It specifies CASSRQAGGFTDTQYF. V usage is TRBV6-6 and J usage is TRBJ2-3, with 9 nucleotides matching TRBD2. Germline CDR1 reads MNHNY; CDR2 reads SVGAGI (reference sequence). The J segment lost 2 bases and the V segment lost 6 bases, leaving 9 bases of the junction unmatched. The CDR3 runs to 16 residues.

Comments on this clone: The sample has other DNA sequences that encode this CDR3 too. The chain recombines TRBV6-2 or TRBV6-3 with TRBJ2-5, with 7 bases aligning to TRBD2. Trimming cost V 2 bases and J 6 bases; bases outside gene matches: 6. The CDR3 spans 14 residues. Looked up from germline, CDR1 is MNHEY and CDR2 is SVGEGT. The CDR3 sequence is CASSYGRGRKTQYF. The CDR3 DNA reads TGTGCCAGCAGTTACGGGCGGGGGAGGAAGACCCAGTACTTC.

This chain joins TRBV7-2 and TRBJ1-1; D may be TRBD1 (5 bases). The germline V and J ends were trimmed by 1 base and 3 bases, with 6 bases remaining between them. The CDR3 length is 13 residues. Germline lookup yields CDR1 SGHTA and CDR2 FQGNSA. The CDR3 DNA follows: TGTGCCAGCAGCTTAGTAGGGGACACTGAAGCTTTCTTT. Translating gives CASSLVGDTEAFF. The full variable domain, rest sourced from reference TRBV7-2 and TRBJ1-1, is GAGVSQSPSNKVTEKGKDVELRCDPISGHTALYWYRQSLGQGLEFLIYFQGNSAPDKSGLPSDRFSAERTGGSVSTLTIQRTQQEDSAVYLCASSLVGDTEAFFGQGTRLTVV.

The chain has TRBV4-2 and TRBJ1-5, with D perhaps matching TRBD1 (5 bases). The CDR3 is made up of 17 amino acids. Germline loops: CDR1 LGHNA, CDR2 YNFKEQ. V lost 1 base and J 4 bases, leaving 17 bases between the germline ends. The CDR3 spells CASSQGVGESKNQPQHF. In DNA, the CDR3 is TGTGCCAGCAGCCAAGGAGTAGGGGAATCGAAAAATCAGCCCCAGCATTTT.

The chain uses TRBV5-4 and TRBJ1-1; a weak D match, TRBD1 (5 bases). Per germline, CDR1 SGHNT and CDR2 YYREEE (reference sequence). This CDR3 contains 12 residues. The germline V and J ends were trimmed by 4 bases and 7 bases, with 11 bases remaining between them. CDR3 region: CASSPREGEAFF. CDR3 nucleotides: TGTGCCAGCAGCCCCAGGGAAGGTGAAGCTTTCTTT.

The V call is TRBV14, the J call TRBJ2-1, with 8 bases lining up with TRBD1. CDR1 SGHDN and CDR2 FVKESK come from the germline V gene. The CDR3 consists of 16 residues. V lost 4 bases to trimming and J lost 2 bases; unmatched junction nucleotides: 7. The CDR3 here is CASSPRTGKTYNEQFF. The CDR3 DNA reads TGTGCCAGCAGCCCAAGGACAGGGAAGACCTACAATGAGCAGTTCTTC.

The CDR3 DNA follows: TGTGCCAGCAGCCAAGATCGGGTTGGACTAGCGGGAGTTTTGGAGACCCAGTACTTC. This codes for CASSQDRVGLAGVLETQYF. The chain is built from TRBV14 and TRBJ2-5, with 13 bases that match TRBD2. The length of the CDR3 is 19 residues. The V and J ends lost 0 bases and 5 bases, in that order; junction bases with no gene match: 12. CDR1 is SGHDN, CDR2 FVKESK, per germline. The full variable domain, in which reference TRBV14 and TRBJ2-5 provide the parts outside the CDR3, is EAGVTQFPSHSVIEKGQTVTLRCDPISGHDNLYWYRRVMGKEIKFLLHFVKESKQDESGMPNNRFLAERTGGTYSTLKVQPAELEDSGVYFCASSQDRVGLAGVLETQYFGPGTRLLVL.

This chain links TRBV19 with TRBJ1-5; D remains ambiguous. Trimming removed 1 base at V and 2 bases at J, with 9 bases between. This CDR3 spans 15 amino acids. Germline assignment: CDR1 LNHDA and CDR2 SQIVND (reference sequence). CDR3 sequence: CASSIANQGNQPQHF. The CDR3 DNA follows: TGTGCCAGTAGTATAGCAAACCAGGGCAATCAGCCCCAGCATTTT.

This clone was detected once. The CDR3 region is CASRQGNHEQFF. In DNA form, the CDR3 reads TGTGCCAGTAGGCAGGGAAATCATGAGCAGTTCTTC. This sequence joins TRBV19 and TRBJ2-1; D is possibly TRBD1 (5 bases). Germline V gene lookup returns CDR1 LNHDA and CDR2 SQIVND (reference sequence). There are 12 residues in the CDR3. Trimming took off 6 bases at V and 8 bases at J, with 11 bases between the two ends.

V gene TRBV6-4 combines with J gene TRBJ2-2, with 8 bases lining up with TRBD2. Germline V CDR1 and CDR2: MRHNA, SNTAGT. With 8 bases clipped from V and 4 bases from J, the junction kept 9 bases outside the gene matches. The CDR3 loop spans 15 amino acids. The CDR3 is CASAREDGSTGELFF. Here the CDR3 DNA reads TGTGCCAGCGCGCGGGAGGACGGAAGCACCGGGGAGCTGTTTTTT.

The chain links TRBV4-1 to TRBJ2-3, with 7 bases fitting TRBD2. V was pared by 1 base and J by 2 bases, with 6 bases of the junction left unmatched. This CDR3 region has 16 residues. The V gene's germline CDR1 is MGHRA and CDR2 YSYEKL. For the CDR3, the DNA is TGCGCCAGCAGCCAAGGTCTAGCGGCCGCCACAGATACGCAGTATTTT. Translated, it gives CASSQGLAAATDTQYF.

This chain joins TRBV12-3 or TRBV12-4 and TRBJ1-1, with D possibly TRBD1 on 6 matching bases. Between the trimmed V and J ends, which lost 3 bases and 4 bases, there was a span of 9 bases. This CDR3 is 13 amino acids long. CDR3 sequence reads: CASSFNRATEAFF. For the CDR3, the DNA is TGTGCCAGCAGTTTTAACAGGGCCACTGAAGCTTTCTTT.